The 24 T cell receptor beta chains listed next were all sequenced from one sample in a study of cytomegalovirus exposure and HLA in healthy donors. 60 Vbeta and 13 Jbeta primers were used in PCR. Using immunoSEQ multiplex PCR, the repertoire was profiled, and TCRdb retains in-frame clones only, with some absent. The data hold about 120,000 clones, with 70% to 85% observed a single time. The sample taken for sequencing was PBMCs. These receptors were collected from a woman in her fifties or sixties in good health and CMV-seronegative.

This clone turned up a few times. DNA for the CDR3: TGTGCCAGCAGCCGGGCGGGACAGAATCAGCCCCAGCATTTT. Its protein product is CASSRAGQNQPQHF. The rearrangement uses TRBV9 and TRBJ1-5, with 7 bases that match TRBD1. The V gene end was trimmed by 4 bases and the J gene end by 4 bases; junction bases not matched to a gene: 5. This CDR3 spans 14 amino acids. Germline V gene lookup returns CDR1 SGDLS and CDR2 YYNGEE.

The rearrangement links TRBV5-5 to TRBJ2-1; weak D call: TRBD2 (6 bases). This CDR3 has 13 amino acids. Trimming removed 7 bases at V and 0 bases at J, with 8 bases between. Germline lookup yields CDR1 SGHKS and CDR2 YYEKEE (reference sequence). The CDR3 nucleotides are TGTGCCAGCCGGGAGTACTCCTACAATGAGCAGTTCTTC. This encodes CASREYSYNEQFF. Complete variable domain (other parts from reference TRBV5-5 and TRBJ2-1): DAGVTQSPTHLIKTRGQQVTLRCSPISGHKSVSWYQQVLGQGPQFIFQYYEKEERGRGNFPDRFSARQFPNYSSELNVNALLLGDSALYLCASREYSYNEQFFGPGTRLTVL.

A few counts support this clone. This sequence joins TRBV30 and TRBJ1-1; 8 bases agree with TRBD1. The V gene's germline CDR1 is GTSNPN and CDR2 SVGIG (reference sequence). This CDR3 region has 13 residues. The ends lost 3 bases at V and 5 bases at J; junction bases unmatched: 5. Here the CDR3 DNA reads TGTGCCTGGAGCCAGGGGGCGCAGACTGAAGCTTTCTTT. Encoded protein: CAWSQGAQTEAFF.

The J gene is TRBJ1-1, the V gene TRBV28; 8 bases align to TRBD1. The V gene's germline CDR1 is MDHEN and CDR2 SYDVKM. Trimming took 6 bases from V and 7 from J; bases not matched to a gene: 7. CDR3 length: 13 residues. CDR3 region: CASRPQGANEAFF. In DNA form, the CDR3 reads TGTGCCAGCAGGCCTCAGGGGGCGAATGAAGCTTTCTTT.

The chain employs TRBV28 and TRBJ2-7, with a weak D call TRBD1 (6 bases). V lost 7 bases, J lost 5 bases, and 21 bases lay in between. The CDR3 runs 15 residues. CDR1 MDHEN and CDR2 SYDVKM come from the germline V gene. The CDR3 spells CASTTSLIQGNEQYF. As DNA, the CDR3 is TGTGCCAGCACCACATCCTTAATACAGGGTAACGAGCAGTACTTC. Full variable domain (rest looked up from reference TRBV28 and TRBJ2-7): DVKVTQSSRYLVKRTGEKVFLECVQDMDHENMFWYRQDPGLGLRLIYFSYDVKMKEKGDIPEGYSVSREKKERFSLILESASTNQTSMYLCASTTSLIQGNEQYFGPGTRLTVT.

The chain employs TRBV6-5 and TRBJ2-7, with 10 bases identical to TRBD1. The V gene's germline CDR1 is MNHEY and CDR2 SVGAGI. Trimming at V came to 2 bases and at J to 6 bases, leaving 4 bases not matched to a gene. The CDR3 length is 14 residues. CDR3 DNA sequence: TGTGCCAGCAGTTACGGGGACAGGGGCGGCGAGCAGTACTTC. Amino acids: CASSYGDRGGEQYF.

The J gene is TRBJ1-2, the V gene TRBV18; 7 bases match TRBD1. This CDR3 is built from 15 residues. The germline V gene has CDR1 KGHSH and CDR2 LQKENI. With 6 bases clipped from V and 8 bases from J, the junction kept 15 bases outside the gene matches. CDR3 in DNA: TGTGCCAGCTCTTGGGACAGCGAGGGGGTACGAGGCTACACCTTC. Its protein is CASSWDSEGVRGYTF.

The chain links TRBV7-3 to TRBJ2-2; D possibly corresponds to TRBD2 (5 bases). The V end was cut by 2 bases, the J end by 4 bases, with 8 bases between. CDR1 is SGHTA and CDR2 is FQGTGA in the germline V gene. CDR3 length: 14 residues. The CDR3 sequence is CASSLLGSTGELFF. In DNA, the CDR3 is TGTGCCAGCAGCTTACTAGGGAGCACCGGGGAGCTGTTTTTT.

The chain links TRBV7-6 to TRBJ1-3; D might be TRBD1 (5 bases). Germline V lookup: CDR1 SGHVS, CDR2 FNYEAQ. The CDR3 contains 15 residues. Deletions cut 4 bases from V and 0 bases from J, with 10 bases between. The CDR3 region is CASSYDSLSGNTIYF. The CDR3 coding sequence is TGTGCCAGCAGCTATGACAGTCTCTCTGGAAACACCATATATTTT.

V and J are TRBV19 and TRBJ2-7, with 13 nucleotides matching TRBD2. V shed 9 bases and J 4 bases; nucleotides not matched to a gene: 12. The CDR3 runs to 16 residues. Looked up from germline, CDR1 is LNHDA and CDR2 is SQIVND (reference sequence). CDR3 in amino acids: CASSSDWTSGSYEQYF. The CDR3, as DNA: TGTGCCAGCAGCTCGGATTGGACTAGCGGGAGTTACGAGCAGTACTTC.

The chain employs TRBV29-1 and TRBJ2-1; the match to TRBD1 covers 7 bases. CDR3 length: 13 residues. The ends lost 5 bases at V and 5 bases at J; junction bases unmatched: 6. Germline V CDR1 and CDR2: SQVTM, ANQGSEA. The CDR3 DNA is TGCAGCGTTTCCGAGACAGGGAACAATGAGCAGTTCTTC. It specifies CSVSETGNNEQFF.

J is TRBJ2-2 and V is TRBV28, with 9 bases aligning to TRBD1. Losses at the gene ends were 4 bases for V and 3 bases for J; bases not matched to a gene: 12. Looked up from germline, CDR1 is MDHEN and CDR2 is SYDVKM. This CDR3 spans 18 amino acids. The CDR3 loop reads CASSSQAPGQGYTGELFF. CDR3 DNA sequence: TGTGCCAGCAGTTCCCAGGCCCCGGGACAGGGTTACACCGGGGAGCTGTTTTTT.

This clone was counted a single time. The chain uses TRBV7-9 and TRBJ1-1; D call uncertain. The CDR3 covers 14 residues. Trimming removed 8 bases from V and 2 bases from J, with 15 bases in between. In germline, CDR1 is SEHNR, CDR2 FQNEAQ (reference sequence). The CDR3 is CASPVGEANTEAFF. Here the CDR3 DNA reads TGTGCCAGCCCCGTTGGGGAGGCTAACACTGAAGCTTTCTTT.

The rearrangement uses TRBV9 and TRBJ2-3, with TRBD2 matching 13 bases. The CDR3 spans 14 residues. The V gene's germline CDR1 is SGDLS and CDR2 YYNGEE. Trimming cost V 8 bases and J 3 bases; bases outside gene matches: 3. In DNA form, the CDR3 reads TGTGCCAGTGGGGGACTAGCGGGGACAGATACGCAGTATTTT. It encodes CASGGLAGTDTQYF.

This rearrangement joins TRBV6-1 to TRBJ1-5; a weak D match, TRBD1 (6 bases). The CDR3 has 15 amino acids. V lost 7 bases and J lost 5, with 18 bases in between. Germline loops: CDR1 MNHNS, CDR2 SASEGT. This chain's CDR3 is CASTDSGQGYQPQHF. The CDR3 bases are TGTGCCAGCACTGACTCGGGGCAGGGGTATCAGCCCCAGCATTTT.

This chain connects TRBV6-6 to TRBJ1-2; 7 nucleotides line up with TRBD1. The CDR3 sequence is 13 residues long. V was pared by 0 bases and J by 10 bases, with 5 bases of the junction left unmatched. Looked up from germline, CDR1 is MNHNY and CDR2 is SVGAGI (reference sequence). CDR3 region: CASSYSGQNFYTF. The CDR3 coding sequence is TGTGCCAGCAGTTACTCGGGACAGAACTTCTACACCTTC.

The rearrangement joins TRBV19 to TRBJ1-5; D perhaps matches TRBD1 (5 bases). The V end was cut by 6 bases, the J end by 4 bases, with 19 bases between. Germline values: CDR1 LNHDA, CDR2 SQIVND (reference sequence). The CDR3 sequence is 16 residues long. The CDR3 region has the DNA TGTGCCAGTAGAACAGGTGGTATACTCGGGAATCAGCCCCAGCATTTT. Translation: CASRTGGILGNQPQHF.

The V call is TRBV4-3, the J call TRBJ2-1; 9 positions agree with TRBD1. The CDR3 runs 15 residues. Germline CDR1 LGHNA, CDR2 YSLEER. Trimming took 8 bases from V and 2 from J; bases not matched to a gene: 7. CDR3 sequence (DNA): TGCGCCAGCTCTAGGGACAGGGTTGCCTACAATGAGCAGTTCTTC. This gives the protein CASSRDRVAYNEQFF.

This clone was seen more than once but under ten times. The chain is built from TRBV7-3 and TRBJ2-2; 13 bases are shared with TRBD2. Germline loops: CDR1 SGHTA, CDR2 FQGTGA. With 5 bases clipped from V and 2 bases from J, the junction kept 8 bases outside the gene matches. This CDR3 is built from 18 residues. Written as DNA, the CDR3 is TGTGCCAGCAGCCTACTTGGACTAGCGGGGGCTAACACCGGGGAGCTGTTTTTT. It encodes CASSLLGLAGANTGELFF.

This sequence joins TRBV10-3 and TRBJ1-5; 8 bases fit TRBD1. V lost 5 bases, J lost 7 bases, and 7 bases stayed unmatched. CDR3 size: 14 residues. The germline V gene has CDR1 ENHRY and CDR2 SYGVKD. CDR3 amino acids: CAISLTGDAQPQHF. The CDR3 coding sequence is TGTGCCATCAGTCTGACAGGGGACGCGCAGCCCCAGCATTTT.

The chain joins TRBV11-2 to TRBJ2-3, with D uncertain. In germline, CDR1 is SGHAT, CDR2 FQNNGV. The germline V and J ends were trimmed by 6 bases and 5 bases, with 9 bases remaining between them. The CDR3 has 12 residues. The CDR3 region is CASRQDIDTQYF. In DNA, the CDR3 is TGTGCCAGCAGACAAGACATAGATACGCAGTATTTT.

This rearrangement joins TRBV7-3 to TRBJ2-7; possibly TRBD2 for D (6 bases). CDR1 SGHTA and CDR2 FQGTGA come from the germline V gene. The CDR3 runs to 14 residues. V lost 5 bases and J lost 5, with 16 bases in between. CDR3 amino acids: CASSLGGTPHEQYF. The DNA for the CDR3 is TGTGCCAGCAGCCTAGGAGGGACCCCCCACGAGCAGTACTTC. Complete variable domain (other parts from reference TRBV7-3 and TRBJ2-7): GAGVSQTPSNKVTEKGKYVELRCDPISGHTALYWYRQSLGQGPEFLIYFQGTGAADDSGLPNDRFFAVRPEGSVSTLKIQRTERGDSAVYLCASSLGGTPHEQYFGPGTRLTVT.

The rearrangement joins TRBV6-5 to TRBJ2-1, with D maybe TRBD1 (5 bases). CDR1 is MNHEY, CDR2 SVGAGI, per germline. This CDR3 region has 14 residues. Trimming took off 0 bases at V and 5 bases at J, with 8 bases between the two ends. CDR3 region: CASSYSRGNNEQFF. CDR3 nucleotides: TGTGCCAGCAGTTACTCTAGGGGTAACAATGAGCAGTTCTTC.

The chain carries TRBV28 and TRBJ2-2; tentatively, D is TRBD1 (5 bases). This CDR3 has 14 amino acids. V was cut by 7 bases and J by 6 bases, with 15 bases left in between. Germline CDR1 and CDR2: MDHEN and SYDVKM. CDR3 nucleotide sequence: TGTGCCAGCACCACATCAAGGGGCCCCGGGGAGCTGTTTTTT. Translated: CASTTSRGPGELFF.